These 25 T cell receptor beta chains were all obtained from the same sample, sequenced in a study of shared clonotypes between healthy human individuals. Using immunoSEQ multiplex PCR, the repertoire was profiled, and TCRdb retains in-frame clones only, with some absent. The sample includes roughly 2,500,000 clones, approximately 93% seen only once; the top ten take approximately 0.35%. Material for sequencing was naive CD4+ T cells from PBMCs. Described subset: CD45RA+ positively selected. The receptors derive from a man aged 18 to 35 in good health. Some clones in this sample may be carry-over from other donors' samples.

The V and J genes are TRBV28 and TRBJ1-3; D unclear. The ends were cut back, 3 bases at V and 0 bases at J, with 6 bases in the middle. The germline V gene encodes CDR1 MDHEN and CDR2 SYDVKM. The CDR3 covers 14 residues. The CDR3 sequence: CASSFVTSGNTIYF. The CDR3 DNA reads TGTGCCAGCAGTTTCGTCACCTCTGGAAACACCATATATTTT. Combining the CDR3 with reference TRBV28 and TRBJ1-3 gives the whole variable domain DVKVTQSSRYLVKRTGEKVFLECVQDMDHENMFWYRQDPGLGLRLIYFSYDVKMKEKGDIPEGYSVSREKKERFSLILESASTNQTSMYLCASSFVTSGNTIYFGEGSWLTVV.

The V call is TRBV28, the J call TRBJ2-5; no firm D call. This CDR3 is 14 amino acids long. Germline V CDR1 and CDR2: MDHEN, SYDVKM. The V end lost 7 bases, the J end lost 0 bases, and 12 bases lay between the germline ends. For the CDR3, the DNA is TGTGCCAGCAACCAGCTAGGGAACCAAGAGACCCAGTACTTC. It is translated as CASNQLGNQETQYF.

The gene calls are TRBV14 and TRBJ2-4; perhaps TRBD1 as D (5 bases). CDR3 length: 11 residues. V was cut by 0 bases and J by 13 bases, with 7 bases left in between. The germline V gene has CDR1 SGHDN and CDR2 FVKESK. The CDR3 bases are TGTGCCAGCAGCCAAGAGGGGCAGCAGTACTTC. It yields the protein CASSQEGQQYF.

CDR3 sequence reads: CASSLELAGGTEQYF. The CDR3 DNA reads as TGTGCCAGCAGCTTAGAGCTAGCGGGAGGCACCGAGCAGTACTTC. The V and J genes are TRBV11-2 and TRBJ2-7, with 11 bases aligning to TRBD2. Germline values: CDR1 SGHAT, CDR2 FQNNGV. This CDR3 is built from 15 residues. The J segment lost 6 bases and the V segment lost 0 bases, leaving 4 bases of the junction unmatched.

V and J are TRBV5-1 and TRBJ2-1; D is ambiguous. V shed 2 bases and J shed 10 bases, with 10 bases lying between them. CDR1 and CDR2 from the germline V gene are SGHRS and YFSETQ. CDR3 length equals 12 residues. In DNA, the CDR3 is TGCGCCAGCAGCTTTGGAAAAAGAGAGCAGTTCTTC. Residues: CASSFGKREQFF.

The chain has TRBV7-9 and TRBJ2-4; 8 bases are a match to TRBD1. The CDR3 extends over 16 amino acids. Germline V CDR1 and CDR2: SEHNR, FQNEAQ (reference sequence). V lost 5 bases to trimming and J lost 9 bases; unmatched junction nucleotides: 15. This chain's CDR3 is CASSPWTGPQEGIQYF. The CDR3 nucleotides are TGTGCCAGCAGCCCCTGGACAGGGCCCCAGGAGGGCATTCAGTACTTC.

In its sample, this clone was seen once. The J gene is TRBJ2-3, the V gene TRBV7-3; D gene unclear. Germline assignment: CDR1 SGHTA and CDR2 FQGTGA. This CDR3 is 12 amino acids long. V lost 5 bases, J lost 6 bases, and 9 bases lay in between. The CDR3 protein is CASSPEPDTQYF. The CDR3 DNA follows: TGTGCCAGCAGCCCCGAGCCGGATACGCAGTATTTT.

The CDR3 spells CASRSAGPSYEQYF. The CDR3 nucleotides are TGCGCCAGCAGGTCGGCGGGACCATCCTACGAGCAGTACTTC. The V call is TRBV5-1, the J call TRBJ2-7; maybe TRBD2 (6 bases). Trimming left V 5 bases short and J 1 base short, with 13 bases between. This CDR3 comprises 14 residues. The germline V gene encodes CDR1 SGHRS and CDR2 YFSETQ.

The table lists this clone with a few counts. This chain connects TRBV28 to TRBJ2-2; perhaps D is TRBD1 or TRBD2 (5 bases each). Trimming took 6 bases from V and 4 from J, leaving 12 bases between them. Germline V gene lookup returns CDR1 MDHEN and CDR2 SYDVKM. The CDR3 extends over 14 amino acids. CDR3 coding DNA: TGTGCCAGCAGATCAGAGGGGAGCACCGGGGAGCTGTTTTTT. It codes for CASRSEGSTGELFF.

The rearrangement uses TRBV7-9 and TRBJ1-5; D may be TRBD1 (5 bases). Trimming pared 8 bases from V and 0 bases from J, leaving 8 bases between. CDR1 is SEHNR, CDR2 FQNEAQ, per germline (reference sequence). CDR3 length: 13 residues. The CDR3 protein is CASEGSSNQPQHF. In DNA form, the CDR3 reads TGTGCCAGCGAGGGGTCTAGCAATCAGCCCCAGCATTTT.

Here the CDR3 DNA reads TGTGCCAGCAACACTGACGGGGCCCCGCTTGAAGCTTTCTTT. Its protein is CASNTDGAPLEAFF. This chain connects TRBV2 to TRBJ1-1; possible D gene TRBD1, 5 bases. Per germline, CDR1 SNHLY and CDR2 FYNNEI. The CDR3 spans 14 residues. Trimming took off 7 bases at V and 7 bases at J, with 19 bases between the two ends.

The chain has TRBV28 and TRBJ1-5; 11 nucleotides align to TRBD1. CDR1 is MDHEN and CDR2 is SYDVKM in the germline V gene. The V segment lost 7 bases and the J segment 0 bases; nucleotides outside the gene matches: 11. The CDR3 runs to 18 residues. The CDR3 DNA reads TGTGCCAGCAAGGGGCGGGGGACAGGGGGGTATAGCAATCAGCCCCAGCATTTT. It translates to CASKGRGTGGYSNQPQHF. Variable domain in full (rest from reference TRBV28 and TRBJ1-5): DVKVTQSSRYLVKRTGEKVFLECVQDMDHENMFWYRQDPGLGLRLIYFSYDVKMKEKGDIPEGYSVSREKKERFSLILESASTNQTSMYLCASKGRGTGGYSNQPQHFGDGTRLSIL.

The chain recombines TRBV25-1 with TRBJ2-7; 12 bases are shared with TRBD1. Unmatched junction bases numbered 11, after V lost 8 bases and J lost 6 bases. Germline CDR1 and CDR2: MGHDK and SYGVNS. The CDR3 sequence is 15 residues long. The CDR3 sequence: CASASAGTGGREQYF. CDR3 nucleotides: TGTGCCAGCGCCTCCGCCGGGACAGGGGGCCGCGAGCAGTACTTC.

V and J are TRBV29-1 and TRBJ1-2, with D possibly being TRBD1 (5 bases). The CDR3 loop spans 13 amino acids. V lost 4 bases and J 7 bases, leaving 16 bases between the germline ends. Germline V gene data show CDR1 as SQVTM and CDR2 as ANQGSEA. The CDR3 is CSVVLGQGFGYTF. The CDR3 DNA reads as TGCAGCGTTGTGTTGGGGCAGGGTTTTGGCTACACCTTC.

This chain connects TRBV9 to TRBJ1-5, with D unclear. The V end was cut by 1 base, the J end by 8 bases, with 16 bases between. This CDR3 comprises 15 residues. Germline-derived CDR1 and CDR2 are SGDLS and YYNGEE. This CDR3 is CASSVMGLVGEPQHF. In nucleotides, the CDR3 is TGTGCCAGCAGCGTAATGGGCCTGGTCGGGGAGCCCCAGCATTTT.

This chain connects TRBV11-2 to TRBJ1-3; D is uncertain. CDR1 is SGHAT and CDR2 is FQNNGV in the germline V gene. Trimming pared 4 bases from V and 4 bases from J, leaving 14 bases between. The CDR3 contains 15 residues. The CDR3 spells CASSSPRGAGNTIYF. CDR3 bases: TGTGCCAGCAGCTCCCCCCGGGGAGCAGGAAACACCATATATTTT.

The J gene is TRBJ1-2, the V gene TRBV18; D might be TRBD1 (5 bases). Germline V gene sequence: CDR1 KGHSH, CDR2 LQKENI. V lost 3 bases and J lost 3, with 17 bases in between. The CDR3 spans 16 residues. The CDR3 nucleotides read TGTGCCAGCTCACCCCAGGGAGCTGGGACTCACTATGGCTACACCTTC. Protein product: CASSPQGAGTHYGYTF.

About this clone: Other DNA sequences in the sample encode the same CDR3. This chain links TRBV7-9 with TRBJ2-7, with D uncertain. The length of the CDR3 is 13 residues. Per the germline V gene, CDR1 is SEHNR and CDR2 is FQNEAQ (reference sequence). V lost 5 bases and J lost 0, with 8 bases in between. This CDR3 reads CASSPPSSYEQYF. CDR3 DNA sequence: TGTGCCAGCAGCCCCCCGAGCTCCTACGAGCAGTACTTC.

The sample holds one count of this clone. The gene calls are TRBV7-8 and TRBJ2-1, with D perhaps assigned TRBD1 or TRBD2 (6 bases each). The V gene's germline CDR1 is SGHVS and CDR2 FQNEAQ. V was shortened by 7 bases and J by 4 bases, with 20 bases between the two germline ends. CDR3 length: 16 residues. In nucleotides, the CDR3 is TGTGCCAGCATCAGAAAGGGGCGGGACACTTACAATGAGCAGTTCTTC. This translates into CASIRKGRDTYNEQFF.

The chain couples TRBV9 to TRBJ2-7, with D maybe TRBD2 (5 bases). The CDR3 is made up of 13 amino acids. Germline lookup yields CDR1 SGDLS and CDR2 YYNGEE. Deletions cut 2 bases from V and 5 bases from J, with 11 bases between. CDR3 nucleotide sequence: TGTGCCAGCAGCGTTAGGGTGGAGGACGAGCAGTACTTC. The encoded protein is CASSVRVEDEQYF.

The chain carries TRBV5-6 and TRBJ1-2, with D perhaps matching TRBD1 (5 bases). The CDR3 spans 14 residues. The V gene's germline CDR1 is SGHDT and CDR2 YYEEEE. The V and J ends lost 4 bases and 6 bases respectively, with 16 bases between them. CDR3 in amino acids: CASSRGATEDGYTF. The CDR3 DNA reads TGTGCCAGCAGCCGAGGGGCGACCGAAGATGGCTACACCTTC.

This sequence joins TRBV6-1 and TRBJ2-5, with D possibly matching TRBD1 (6 bases). CDR3 size: 15 residues. Trimming shortened V by 6 bases and J by 2 bases, and 16 bases separated the two germline ends. The germline gives CDR1 MNHNS, CDR2 SASEGT. CDR3: CASRGATAQQETQYF. The CDR3 coding sequence is TGTGCCAGCAGGGGGGCGACAGCCCAGCAAGAGACCCAGTACTTC.

This chain uses TRBV19 with TRBJ2-1; TRBD2 aligns across 8 bases. V shed 4 bases, J shed 11 bases, and the junction held 16 bases outside the gene matches. The CDR3 consists of 16 residues. CDR1 is LNHDA and CDR2 is SQIVND in the germline V gene (reference sequence). The CDR3 reads CASSTGLAGWENQQFF. As DNA, the CDR3 is TGTGCCAGTAGTACTGGACTAGCTGGGTGGGAAAACCAGCAGTTCTTC.

This clone appeared once. This chain connects TRBV5-1 to TRBJ1-2; D uncertain. The germline V and J ends were trimmed by 0 bases and 0 bases, with 6 bases remaining between them. The CDR3 is 14 residues long. The germline gives CDR1 SGHRS, CDR2 YFSETQ. CDR3: CASSLEWANYGYTF. In DNA, the CDR3 is TGCGCCAGCAGCTTGGAATGGGCTAACTATGGCTACACCTTC.

The chain employs TRBV6-1 and TRBJ1-1; D is uncertain. Germline CDR1 is MNHNS and CDR2 is SASEGT. The CDR3 spans 14 residues. V shed 7 bases and J shed 11 bases, with 23 bases lying between them. The DNA of the CDR3 is TGTGCCAGCACTCCGGCAGGCCGCTACTTGTGGGCTTTCTTT. It specifies CASTPAGRYLWAFF.